The T cell receptor beta chain described here comes from a study of blood T cell repertoires in COVID-19. Looking at the study overall: Samples came from the United States, Italy and Spain, spanning acute and convalescent COVID-19.

Repertoires were generated with immunoSEQ multiplex PCR, while TCRdb's copy carries only in-frame clones and drops some. Here the sample spans about 280,000 clones, around nine tenths being singletons. Per the germline V gene, CDR1 is LNHNV and CDR2 is YYDKDF (reference sequence). Unmatched junction bases numbered 16, after V lost 5 bases and J lost 4 bases. The CDR3 contains 18 residues. The sample was peripheral blood. The chain is built from TRBV15 and TRBJ1-1, with 10 positions matching TRBD1. The sequence derives from a man aged 40-49 years with active or convalescent COVID-19. This CDR3 reads CATSAIRDRGRRGTEAFF. In DNA form, the CDR3 reads TGTGCCACCAGCGCCATCCGGGACAGGGGACGCCGGGGCACTGAAGCTTTCTTT.